This T cell receptor (beta chain) was sequenced in a study of spatial heterogeneity in lung cancer. Study at large: Each unique TCR and UMI combination was seen more than ten times on average in raw reads. The study's findings and limits: Resection saw ubiquitous expanded tumor TCRs appear in blood more than follow-up did.

Individual TCR cDNA molecules each bore their own unique molecular identifier. Using its own MiXCR run on the 5' RACE reads, TCRdb lists one record per CDR3 protein. This sample has fewer than 40,000 distinct CDR3 sequences, with around 7.5% found just once. This CDR3 contains 14 residues. Germline loops: CDR1 DFQATT, CDR2 SNEGSKA (reference sequence). After removal of 5 bases from V and 9 bases from J, the junction contained 8 bases not matched to a gene. This clonotype has a handful of counts. The antigen remains undetermined. Regarding time point: sample taken at primary tumor resection. Whole RNA obtained from tumor, nontumor lung or frozen PBMC underwent sequencing without sorting.

Source: PBMCs, taken at surgery. The rearrangement links TRBV20-1 to TRBJ2-4; 12 nucleotides match TRBD1. This sequence originates from a male donor with early-stage non-small cell lung cancer. CDR3 nucleotides: TGCAGTGCTCAGGCCGGGACAGGGGGCGGCATTCAGTACTTC. Its translation: CSAQAGTGGGIQYF.